Below, 9 T cell receptor beta chains from the same sample are listed, as sequenced in a study of T cells in Graves' hyperthyroidism and ophthalmopathy. Amplified TCR beta CDR3 regions derived from RNA transcripts. The study used the HTBI primer set for a first-round RT-PCR of the TCR CDR3. MiXCR, run by TCRdb on the multiplex PCR reads, gives a single entry per CDR3 protein. The sample records hundreds of thousands of distinct CDR3 sequences, roughly 19% being singletons. The specimen sequenced was blood. These receptors were collected from a man aged 45-65 years with Graves' ophthalmopathy.

Ten or more counts support this clonotype. The CDR3 region is CSATTANYGYTF. CDR3 in DNA: TGCAGTGCCACGACAGCTAACTATGGCTACACCTTC. The J gene is TRBJ1-2, the V gene TRBV20-1; a weak D match, TRBD1 (5 bases). CDR1 is DFQATT and CDR2 is SNEGSKA in the germline V gene (reference sequence). V dropped 6 bases and J dropped 0 bases, with 8 bases sitting between them. This CDR3 has 12 amino acids.

This clonotype was counted many times. This chain joins TRBV3-1 and TRBJ2-1; D is undetermined. The CDR3 extends over 11 amino acids. Germline CDR1 reads LGHDT; CDR2 reads YNNKEL (reference sequence). Between the trimmed V and J ends, which lost 2 bases and 8 bases, there was a span of 4 bases. CDR3: CASSQSYEQFF. As DNA, the CDR3 is TGTGCCAGCAGCCAAAGCTATGAGCAGTTCTTC.

For this clonotype: Given a much more abundant clone one base away, this may be a read error. The V and J genes are TRBV20-1 and TRBJ1-2, with no clear D. The CDR3 consists of 15 residues. Trimming shortened V by 1 base and J by 3 bases, and 15 bases separated the two germline ends. CDR1 DFQATT and CDR2 SNEGSKA come from the germline V gene (reference sequence). The CDR3 DNA follows: TGCAGTGCTAGAGGGCCGGCAAGGCCCCACTATGGCTACACCTTC. Translated: CSARGPARPHYGYTF.

V and J are TRBV29-1 and TRBJ2-5, with D possibly TRBD1 on 7 matching bases. Trimming stripped 2 bases from V and 4 bases from J, with 11 bases between. The CDR3 is 13 amino acids. Germline lookup yields CDR1 SQVTM and CDR2 ANQGSEA. Here the CDR3 DNA reads TGCAGCGTTGAATCAGGGGGGCGAGAGACCCAGTACTTC. The encoded protein is CSVESGGRETQYF. Using reference TRBV29-1 and TRBJ2-5 for the parts outside the CDR3, the full variable domain is SAVISQKPSRDICQRGTSLTIQCQVDSQVTMMFWYRQQPGQSLTLIATANQGSEATYESGFVIDKFPISRPNLTFSTLTVSNMSPEDSSIYLCSVESGGRETQYFGPGTRLLVL.

There are a few counts of this clonotype. V and J are TRBV2 and TRBJ2-2; no firm D call. Trimming pared 6 bases from V and 5 bases from J, leaving 16 bases between. Germline V gives CDR1 SNHLY, CDR2 FYNNEI. The CDR3 has 15 amino acids. The CDR3 DNA sequence: TGTGCCAGCAGGACGGACCCGGACCGAACCGGGGAGCTGTTTTTT. Its translation: CASRTDPDRTGELFF.

The chain is built from TRBV7-2 and TRBJ2-3, with 8 bases aligning to TRBD1. Germline-derived CDR1 and CDR2 are SGHTA and FQGNSA. Trimming took 6 bases from V and 2 from J; bases not matched to a gene: 19. This CDR3 region has 19 residues. The CDR3 nucleotides are TGTGCCAGCAGTTTCCAGGGGGCCCAGCGACAGGGCGTCACAGATACGCAGTATTTT. Encoded protein: CASSFQGAQRQGVTDTQYF. Drawing the rest from reference TRBV7-2 and TRBJ2-3, the complete variable domain is GAGVSQSPSNKVTEKGKDVELRCDPISGHTALYWYRQSLGQGLEFLIYFQGNSAPDKSGLPSDRFSAERTGGSVSTLTIQRTQQEDSAVYLCASSFQGAQRQGVTDTQYFGPGTRLTVL.

The table lists this clonotype with many counts. The V call is TRBV10-2, the J call TRBJ2-7, with 9 bases aligning to TRBD1. Germline V lookup: CDR1 WSHSY, CDR2 SAAADI. J gave up 2 bases and V 4 bases, and 6 bases lay outside the gene matches. The CDR3 has 15 residues. The CDR3 sequence: CASSGGQGFAYEQYF. CDR3 DNA: TGCGCCAGCAGTGGGGGACAGGGATTTGCCTACGAGCAGTACTTC.

This chain uses TRBV9 with TRBJ2-3, with D perhaps assigned TRBD1 or TRBD2 (5 bases each). The V gene lost 4 bases and the J gene lost 4 bases, with 13 bases spanning the gap. The length of the CDR3 is 14 residues. Germline values: CDR1 SGDLS, CDR2 YYNGEE. CDR3 region: CASSPWGSADTQYF. The CDR3 DNA sequence: TGTGCCAGCAGCCCCTGGGGGTCGGCAGATACGCAGTATTTT.

This sequence joins TRBV5-6 and TRBJ1-1; perhaps TRBD1 as D (6 bases). Trimming took 1 base from V and 0 from J, leaving 13 bases between them. The germline CDR1 and CDR2 sequences are SGHDT and YYEEEE. This CDR3 has 16 residues. The CDR3 spells CASSLMTGLMNTEAFF. DNA for the CDR3: TGTGCCAGCAGCTTGATGACAGGACTTATGAACACTGAAGCTTTCTTT.